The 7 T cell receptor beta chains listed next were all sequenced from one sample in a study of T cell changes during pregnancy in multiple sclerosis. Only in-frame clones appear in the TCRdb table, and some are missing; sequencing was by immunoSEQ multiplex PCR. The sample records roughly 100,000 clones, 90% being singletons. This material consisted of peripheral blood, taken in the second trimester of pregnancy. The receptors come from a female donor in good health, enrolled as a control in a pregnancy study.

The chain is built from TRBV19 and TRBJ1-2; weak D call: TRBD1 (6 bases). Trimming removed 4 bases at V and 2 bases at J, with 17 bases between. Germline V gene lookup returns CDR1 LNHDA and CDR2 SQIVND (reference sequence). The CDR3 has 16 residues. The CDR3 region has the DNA TGTGCCAGTAGTAGGACACAGGGATGGAGGAACTATGGCTACACCTTC. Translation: CASSRTQGWRNYGYTF.

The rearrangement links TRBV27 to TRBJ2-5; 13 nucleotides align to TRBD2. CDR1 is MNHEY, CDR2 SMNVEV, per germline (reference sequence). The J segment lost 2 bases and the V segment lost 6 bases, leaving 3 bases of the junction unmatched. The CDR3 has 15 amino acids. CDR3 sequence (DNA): TGTGCCAGCAGCCCACTAGCGGGAGGGCAAGAGACCCAGTACTTC. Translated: CASSPLAGGQETQYF.

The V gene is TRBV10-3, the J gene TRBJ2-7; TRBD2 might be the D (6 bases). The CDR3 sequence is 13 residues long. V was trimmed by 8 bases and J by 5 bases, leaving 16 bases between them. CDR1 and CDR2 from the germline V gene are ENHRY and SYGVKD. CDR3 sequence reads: CAIGRDFGDEQYF. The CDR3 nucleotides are TGTGCCATCGGCAGGGACTTCGGGGACGAGCAGTACTTC.

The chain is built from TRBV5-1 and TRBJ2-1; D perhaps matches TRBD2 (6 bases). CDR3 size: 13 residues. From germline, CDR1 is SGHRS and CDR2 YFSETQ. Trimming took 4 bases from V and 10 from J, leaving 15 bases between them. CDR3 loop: CASSAGPWEEQFF. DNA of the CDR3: TGCGCCAGCAGCGCGGGGCCCTGGGAAGAGCAGTTCTTC.

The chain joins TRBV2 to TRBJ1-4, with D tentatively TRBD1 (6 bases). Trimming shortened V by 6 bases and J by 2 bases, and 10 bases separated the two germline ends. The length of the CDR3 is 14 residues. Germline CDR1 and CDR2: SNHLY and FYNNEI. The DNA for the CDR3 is TGTGCCAGCAGACAGGGTCTGACTAATGAAAAACTGTTTTTT. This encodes CASRQGLTNEKLFF.

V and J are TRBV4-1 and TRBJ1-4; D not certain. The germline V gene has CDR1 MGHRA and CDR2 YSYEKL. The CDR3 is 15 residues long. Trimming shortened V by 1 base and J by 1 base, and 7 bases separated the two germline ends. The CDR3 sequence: CASSQGPLTNEKLFF. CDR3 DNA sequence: TGCGCCAGCAGCCAAGGGCCATTAACTAATGAAAAACTGTTTTTT.

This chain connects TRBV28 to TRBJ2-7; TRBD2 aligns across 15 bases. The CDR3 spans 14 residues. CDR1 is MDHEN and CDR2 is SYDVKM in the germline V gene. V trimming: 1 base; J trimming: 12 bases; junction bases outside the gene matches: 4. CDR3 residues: CASSLSGTSGRTYF. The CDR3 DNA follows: TGTGCCAGCAGTTTATCCGGGACTAGCGGGAGGACGTACTTC. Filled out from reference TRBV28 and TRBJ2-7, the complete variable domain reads DVKVTQSSRYLVKRTGEKVFLECVQDMDHENMFWYRQDPGLGLRLIYFSYDVKMKEKGDIPEGYSVSREKKERFSLILESASTNQTSMYLCASSLSGTSGRTYFGPGTRLTVT.